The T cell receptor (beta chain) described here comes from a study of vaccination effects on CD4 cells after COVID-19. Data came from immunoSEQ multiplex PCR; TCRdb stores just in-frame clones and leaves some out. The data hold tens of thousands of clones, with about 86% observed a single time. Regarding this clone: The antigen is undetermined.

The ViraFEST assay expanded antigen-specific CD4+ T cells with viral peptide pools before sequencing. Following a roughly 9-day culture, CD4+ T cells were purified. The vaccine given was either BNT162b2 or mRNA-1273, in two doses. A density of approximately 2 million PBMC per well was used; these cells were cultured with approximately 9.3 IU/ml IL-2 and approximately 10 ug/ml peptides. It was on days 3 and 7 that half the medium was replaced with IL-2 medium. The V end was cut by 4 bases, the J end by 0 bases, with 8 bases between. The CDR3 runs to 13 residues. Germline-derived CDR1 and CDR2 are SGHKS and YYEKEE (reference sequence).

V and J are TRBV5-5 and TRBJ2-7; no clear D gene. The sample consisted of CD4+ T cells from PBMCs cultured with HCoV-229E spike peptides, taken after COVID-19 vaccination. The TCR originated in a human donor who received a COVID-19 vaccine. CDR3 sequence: CASSIAISYEQYV. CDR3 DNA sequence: TGTGCCAGCAGCATCGCGATCTCCTACGAGCAGTACGTC.